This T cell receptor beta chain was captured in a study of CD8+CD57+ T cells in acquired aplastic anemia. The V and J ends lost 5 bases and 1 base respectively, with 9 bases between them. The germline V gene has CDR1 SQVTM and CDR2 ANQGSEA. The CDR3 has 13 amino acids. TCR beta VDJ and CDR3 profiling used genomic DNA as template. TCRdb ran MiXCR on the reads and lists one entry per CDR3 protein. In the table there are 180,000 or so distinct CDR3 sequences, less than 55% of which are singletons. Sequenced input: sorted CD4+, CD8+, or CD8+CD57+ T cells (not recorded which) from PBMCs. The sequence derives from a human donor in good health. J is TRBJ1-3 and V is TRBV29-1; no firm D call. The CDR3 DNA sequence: TGCAGCGTTATGCGGGGTTCTGGAAACACCATATATTTT. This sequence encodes CSVMRGSGNTIYF.